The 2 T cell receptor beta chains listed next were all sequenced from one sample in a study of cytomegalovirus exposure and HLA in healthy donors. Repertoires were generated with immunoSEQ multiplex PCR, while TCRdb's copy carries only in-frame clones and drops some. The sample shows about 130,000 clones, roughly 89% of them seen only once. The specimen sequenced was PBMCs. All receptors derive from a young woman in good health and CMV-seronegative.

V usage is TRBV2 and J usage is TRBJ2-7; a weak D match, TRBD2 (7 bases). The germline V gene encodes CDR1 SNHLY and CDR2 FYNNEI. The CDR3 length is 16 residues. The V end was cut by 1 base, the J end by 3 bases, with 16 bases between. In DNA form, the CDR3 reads TGTGCCAGCAGTGAAGATCTCCGGGGGGCGGTCTACGAGCAGTACGTC. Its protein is CASSEDLRGAVYEQYV.

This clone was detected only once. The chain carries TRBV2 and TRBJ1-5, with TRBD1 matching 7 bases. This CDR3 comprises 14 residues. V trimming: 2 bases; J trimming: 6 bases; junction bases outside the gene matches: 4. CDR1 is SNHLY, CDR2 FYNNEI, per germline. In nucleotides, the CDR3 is TGTGCCAGCAGTGAACGGACAGGTCGTCAGCCCCAGCATTTT. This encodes CASSERTGRQPQHF.